This T cell receptor (beta chain) was identified during a study of cytomegalovirus exposure and HLA in healthy donors. General study findings and limits: Across HLA loci, a later analysis found differing TCR association rates, with DRB1 most and HLA-C fewest.

PCR employed 60 Vbeta and 13 Jbeta primers. Using immunoSEQ multiplex PCR, the repertoire was profiled, and TCRdb retains in-frame clones only, with some absent. The sample records under 150,000 clones, about four fifths being singletons. This clone was recorded a few times. Its cognate antigen is unknown. Sequencing was carried out using PBMCs. The receptor was isolated from a man between 18 and 29 years old in good health and CMV-seronegative.

The CDR3 reads CASSTQPATEGGTEAFF. In DNA, the CDR3 is TGTGCCAGCAGTACACAACCCGCTACAGAGGGTGGCACTGAAGCTTTCTTT. The V gene is TRBV2, the J gene TRBJ1-1; D is unresolved. The CDR3 has 17 residues. Germline loops: CDR1 SNHLY, CDR2 FYNNEI. V lost 5 bases to trimming and J lost 4 bases, with 23 bases between them.